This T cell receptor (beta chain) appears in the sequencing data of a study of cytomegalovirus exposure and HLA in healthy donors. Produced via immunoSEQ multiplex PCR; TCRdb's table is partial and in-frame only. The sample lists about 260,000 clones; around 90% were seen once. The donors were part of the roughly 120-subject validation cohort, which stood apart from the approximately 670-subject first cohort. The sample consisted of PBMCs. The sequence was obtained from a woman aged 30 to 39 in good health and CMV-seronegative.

The CDR3 DNA reads TGTGCCAGCAGCTCGACCACAAGCGGGAGCTCCTACAATGAGCAGTTCTTC. Translation: CASSSTTSGSSYNEQFF. The genes are TRBV7-9 and TRBJ2-1; 8 bases are shared with TRBD2. Germline V gene sequence: CDR1 SEHNR, CDR2 FQNEAQ (reference sequence). The CDR3 contains 17 residues. After removal of 4 bases from V and 0 bases from J, the junction contained 8 bases not matched to a gene.